These T cell receptor beta chains were read from a single sample in a study of cytomegalovirus exposure and HLA in healthy donors. The protocol was immunoSEQ multiplex PCR, while the TCRdb copy is restricted to in-frame clones and leaves out a portion. The sample has roughly 130,000 clones; about 80% are singletons. Sequencing was performed on PBMCs. Receptors originate from a human donor in good health. The conserved cysteine and the conserved F or W are not part of the CDR3 here. The order of the fields is D gene, V gene, J gene, CDR3 protein. The D gene is left open where the match is weak.

.	TRBV6-5	TRBJ2-1	ASSYDGSSLLQF
TRBD2	TRBV29-1	TRBJ2-5	SVENSRGGRETQY
.	TRBV4-1	TRBJ1-3	ASSYRTRGNTIY
.	TRBV7-9	TRBJ1-1	ASSLQGLNTEAF
.	TRBV7-9	TRBJ1-2	ASSLESRLNGYT
TRBD1	TRBV7-9	TRBJ1-2	ASSFGGTGESYGYT
.	TRBV11-3	TRBJ2-7	ASSEAIGPVTYEQY
TRBD1	TRBV28	TRBJ2-7	ASRPGTGFDYEQY
TRBD2	TRBV9	TRBJ2-7	ASSVVGGPKYEQY
.	TRBV28	TRBJ2-2	ASSFRGGVTGELF
TRBD1	TRBV5-1	TRBJ1-1	ASSATGAEAF
.	TRBV29-1	TRBJ1-2	SVVVGGDGYT
TRBD1	TRBV7-6	TRBJ2-7	ASSSERQGAYEQY
TRBD2	TRBV27	TRBJ2-1	ASSLGTSGGGEQF
TRBD2	TRBV5-1	TRBJ2-5	ASSLGLATQETQY
TRBD2	TRBV4-1	TRBJ2-5	ASSQGDSGGVETQY
TRBD1	TRBV5-4	TRBJ2-5	ASSSQRDSLQETQY
TRBD2	TRBV5-6	TRBJ2-5	ASSPTGLAGGETQY
TRBD2	TRBV4-2	TRBJ2-4	ASSQEELAGGAGVHGNIQY
TRBD2	TRBV5-1	TRBJ2-3	ASSRGTSGYTDTQY
TRBD2	TRBV19	TRBJ2-1	ASTLRPSGGGQYNEQF
.	TRBV10-3	TRBJ2-1	AISESEVSYNEQF